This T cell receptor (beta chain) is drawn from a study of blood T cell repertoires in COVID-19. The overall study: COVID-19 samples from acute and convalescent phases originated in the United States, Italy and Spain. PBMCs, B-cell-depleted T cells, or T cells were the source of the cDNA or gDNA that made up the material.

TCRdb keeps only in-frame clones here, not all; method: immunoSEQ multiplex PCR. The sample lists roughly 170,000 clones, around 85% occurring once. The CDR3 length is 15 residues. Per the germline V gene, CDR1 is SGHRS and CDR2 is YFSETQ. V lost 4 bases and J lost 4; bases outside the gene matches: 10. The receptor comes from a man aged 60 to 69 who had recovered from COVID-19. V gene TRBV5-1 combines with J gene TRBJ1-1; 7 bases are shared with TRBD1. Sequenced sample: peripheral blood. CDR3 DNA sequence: TGCGCCAGCAGCCCCCGACAGGGTAAAGGCACTGAAGCTTTCTTT. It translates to CASSPRQGKGTEAFF.